This T cell receptor beta chain was identified during a study of blood T cell repertoires in COVID-19 (dated by TCRdb to 2020 to 2022). Notes on the research overall: The collaborator samples originated in the United States, Italy and Spain and spanned the acute and convalescent phases of COVID-19. The prospective study material was composed of cDNA or gDNA derived from T cells, B-cell-depleted T cells, or PBMCs. The dataset comprised deeply sampled blood TCRbeta repertoires from subjects exposed to, actively infected with, or recovered from COVID-19. A freely available public database, intended as a resource for researchers studying the immune response to SARS-CoV-2, is where the repertoires were released. Samples came from the ongoing ImmuneRACE study (first 160 participants) plus 1,254 subjects from 6 global collaborators. Nearly every sample came with metadata listing a de-identified subject ID, COVID-19 status, age in years and sex. Where HLA class I and class II types were available, the types were taken from metadata supplied by the sample provider, not from assay-based typing. On the study overall, not on this receptor specifically: The quantity of clinical and demographic metadata differed by source and by participant and was supplied without curation.

A word on this clone: What antigen it recognizes has not been identified. Base-call qualities are not available, and no considerably larger clone is one nucleotide away.

Whole blood was collected in K2EDTA tubes by collaborating institutions according to the institutions' own protocols. For TCRbeta analysis, collaborators shipped samples as frozen whole blood, isolated PBMCs, or DNA extracted from either of those sample types. The immunoSEQ Assay, a bias-controlled multiplex PCR, was used to amplify TCRbeta CDR3 regions from genomic DNA. In the paper's pipeline: The number of nucleated cells in each sample was estimated by amplification of reference gene primers within the assay. To quantify the absolute abundance of each unique TCRbeta CDR3 rearrangement, sequence reads were collapsed and filtered. For each sample, productive Simpson clonality was calculated by taking the square root of Simpson's diversity index across productive rearrangements. Entries here come from immuneACCESS through TCRdb and include only in-frame sequences with V and J called. Some clones fail to appear in such tables; in the studies checked, an unresolved V gene covers under half of the shortfall, and the cause of the remainder is unknown. From that table come the V and J calls and clone size; the DNA was used to work out D and trimming. In all, the sample holds over 60,000 clones, and nearly 90% of those were seen once. Clones ranked in the top ten supply around 5.3% of the sample.

The CDR3 covers 15 residues, taking in both the cysteine and the phenylalanine. Left in the record is the CDR3 DNA by itself, 45 bases read in frame from the first base. Trimmed from V: 6 bases; trimmed from J: 5 bases; junction bases lacking a gene match: 8. The germline V gene yields MNHNS for CDR1 and SASEGT for CDR2. Sequencing was done on a sample of peripheral blood. The chain employs TRBV6-1 and TRBJ1-3; TRBD1 fits 9 bases in the junction. The source of this sequence is a man in his fifties or sixties with acute or convalescent COVID-19. At the DNA level, the sequence is TGTGCCAGCAGACCAGGGACAGGGTTTAGAAACACCATATATTTT. It translates as CASRPGTGFRNTIYF.